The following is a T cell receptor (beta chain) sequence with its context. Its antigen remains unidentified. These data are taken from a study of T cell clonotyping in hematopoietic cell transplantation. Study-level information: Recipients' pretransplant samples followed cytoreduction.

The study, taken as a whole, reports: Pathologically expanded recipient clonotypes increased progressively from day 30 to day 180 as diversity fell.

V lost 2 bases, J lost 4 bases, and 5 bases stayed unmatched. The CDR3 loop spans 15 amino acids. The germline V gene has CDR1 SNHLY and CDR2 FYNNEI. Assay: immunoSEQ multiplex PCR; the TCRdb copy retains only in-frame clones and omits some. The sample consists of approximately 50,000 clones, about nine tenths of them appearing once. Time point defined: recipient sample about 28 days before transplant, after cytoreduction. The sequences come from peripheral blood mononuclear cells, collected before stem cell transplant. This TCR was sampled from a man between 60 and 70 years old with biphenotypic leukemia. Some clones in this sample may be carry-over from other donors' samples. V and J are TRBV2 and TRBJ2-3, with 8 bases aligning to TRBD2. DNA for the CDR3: TGTGCCAGCAGTGAACAGCGGGAGAATCCAGATACGCAGTATTTT. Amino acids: CASSEQRENPDTQYF.